This T cell receptor beta chain was profiled in a study of shared clonotypes between healthy human individuals. The V end was cut by 1 base, the J end by 5 bases, with 6 bases between. CDR1 is SEHNR and CDR2 is FQNEAQ in the germline V gene (reference sequence). This CDR3 comprises 12 residues. CD8 cells classed as naive were CD45RO-negative and positively selected for CCR7, excluding terminally differentiated effector memory CD45RA+ cells. It was 200 to 250 ng DNA, about 30,000 T cell genomes, that sorted-subset replicate PCRs used. The protocol was immunoSEQ multiplex PCR, while the TCRdb copy is restricted to in-frame clones and leaves out a portion. The sample has around 600,000 clones, 95% to 98% seen once; the top ten hold 0.3%.

The chain recombines TRBV7-9 with TRBJ2-7; D remains unclear. This TCR came from a man aged 30-40 years in good health. Input material: naive CD8+ T cells sorted from blood. CDR3: CASSLVDHEQYF. CDR3 bases: TGTGCCAGCAGCTTAGTTGACCACGAGCAGTACTTC. Looking up the rest from reference TRBV7-9 and TRBJ2-7 gives the full variable domain: DTGVSQNPRHKITKRGQNVTFRCDPISEHNRLYWYRQTLGQGPEFLTYFQNEAQLEKSRLLSDRFSAERPKGSFSTLEIQRTEQGDSAMYLCASSLVDHEQYFGPGTRLTVT.